These 27 T cell receptor beta chains share one sample of origin, sequenced in a study of cytotoxic CD8 clonotypes in ibrutinib-treated CLL (dated by TCRdb to about 2021). The meaning of the sample's time point label: progressive disease on ibrutinib. The receptor library was made with the immunoSEQ multiplex PCR assay. The source is immuneACCESS, and TCRdb retained only in-frame sequences with V and J called. Part of the clones is not carried over; for the studies checked, unresolved V genes explain less than half of this, and the remainder is unexplained. This sample has 250,000 to 350,000 clones in its table, and roughly four fifths of those were observed once. The top ten clones comprise about 5.8% of the sample. The sample in question was PBMCs, obtained at disease progression, from a patient treated with ibrutinib. The receptors were sampled from a human donor with chronic lymphocytic leukemia.

The gene calls are TRBV2 and TRBJ2-3; 8 positions agree with TRBD1. The ends lost 5 bases at V and 1 base at J; junction bases unmatched: 5. This CDR3 contains 15 residues. The germline gives CDR1 SNHLY, CDR2 FYNNEI. The CDR3 here is CASSQPRGRTDTQYF. CDR3 coding DNA: TGTGCCAGCAGTCAACCCAGGGGGCGCACAGATACGCAGTATTTT.

The chain recombines TRBV15 with TRBJ1-2, with D unclear. The V end was cut by 5 bases, the J end by 1 base, with 14 bases between. The CDR3 is 15 residues long. The germline gives CDR1 LNHNV, CDR2 YYDKDF (reference sequence). Here the CDR3 reads CATSDPEGGNYGYTF. CDR3 in DNA: TGTGCCACCAGCGACCCGGAGGGCGGTAACTATGGCTACACCTTC.

This clone was counted a single time. This CDR3 reads CAIRAGTGHGEQFF. Here the CDR3 DNA reads TGTGCCATCAGGGCCGGGACAGGCCACGGTGAGCAGTTCTTC. V usage is TRBV10-3 and J usage is TRBJ2-1; 8 positions match TRBD1. V shed 6 bases and J 9 bases; nucleotides not matched to a gene: 10. The CDR3 runs 14 residues. Germline CDR1 reads ENHRY; CDR2 reads SYGVKD.

This clone was seen a single time. This chain uses TRBV9 with TRBJ2-1; D unresolved. The CDR3 contains 15 residues. The V end lost 1 base, the J end lost 0 bases, and 8 bases lay between the germline ends. The germline gives CDR1 SGDLS, CDR2 YYNGEE. The CDR3 reads CASSVSWSSYNEQFF. CDR3 DNA sequence: TGTGCCAGCAGCGTAAGTTGGAGCTCCTACAATGAGCAGTTCTTC. Full variable domain (remainder filled in from reference TRBV9 and TRBJ2-1): DSGVTQTPKHLITATGQRVTLRCSPRSGDLSVYWYQQSLDQGLQFLIQYYNGEERAKGNILERFSAQQFPDLHSELNLSSLELGDSALYFCASSVSWSSYNEQFFGPGTRLTVL.

The gene calls are TRBV4-1 and TRBJ2-7; 11 bases line up with TRBD1. Germline loops: CDR1 MGHRA, CDR2 YSYEKL. The J segment lost 7 bases and the V segment lost 4 bases, leaving 9 bases of the junction unmatched. The CDR3 contains 15 residues. Here the CDR3 reads CASSLPGTGGREQYF. The CDR3 nucleotides are TGCGCCAGCAGCCTACCCGGGACAGGGGGTAGAGAGCAGTACTTC.

The chain is built from TRBV6-4 and TRBJ2-1; the match to TRBD2 covers 9 bases. CDR1 is MRHNA and CDR2 is SNTAGT in the germline V gene. This CDR3 has 15 amino acids. The ends lost 3 bases at V and 10 bases at J; junction bases unmatched: 10. This CDR3 reads CASSEGLAGMGEQFF. The CDR3 region has the DNA TGTGCCAGCAGTGAAGGGCTAGCGGGAATGGGGGAGCAGTTCTTC.

The chain is built from TRBV9 and TRBJ2-1; possibly TRBD1 for D (5 bases). Trimming took off 6 bases at V and 5 bases at J, with 15 bases between the two ends. Germline CDR1 SGDLS, CDR2 YYNGEE. The CDR3 runs to 14 residues. The CDR3 region has the DNA TGTGCCAGCAACGAGGACACGGGTCACAATGAGCAGTTCTTC. Translating gives CASNEDTGHNEQFF.

The chain uses TRBV19 and TRBJ2-7; D gene uncertain. Trimming stripped 3 bases from V and 1 base from J, with 7 bases between. Looked up from germline, CDR1 is LNHDA and CDR2 is SQIVND (reference sequence). The CDR3 spans 13 residues. CDR3 protein: CASSMKISYEQYF. CDR3 DNA sequence: TGTGCCAGTAGTATGAAGATTTCCTACGAGCAGTACTTC.

The chain uses TRBV18 and TRBJ2-5; the D gene is possibly TRBD1 (5 bases). The V end was cut by 2 bases, the J end by 4 bases, with 11 bases between. This CDR3 contains 14 residues. Germline V gene data show CDR1 as KGHSH and CDR2 as LQKENI. The CDR3 is CASSPARVAETQYF. Written as DNA, the CDR3 is TGTGCCAGCTCACCAGCCAGGGTAGCAGAGACCCAGTACTTC.

The rearrangement uses TRBV7-9 and TRBJ2-7, with a possible D match to TRBD1 (6 bases). Germline V gives CDR1 SEHNR, CDR2 FQNEAQ (reference sequence). CDR3 size: 19 residues. V was clipped by 5 bases and J by 0 bases, with 26 bases between them. The CDR3 bases are TGTGCCAGCAGCCCTCGAGGGGGAAGCGTATTAAGGGGCTCCTACGAGCAGTACTTC. This codes for CASSPRGGSVLRGSYEQYF.

The chain joins TRBV5-6 to TRBJ2-7, with TRBD1 identical over 7 bases. The J segment lost 3 bases and the V segment lost 0 bases, leaving 9 bases of the junction unmatched. The CDR3 has 16 residues. Germline CDR1 is SGHDT and CDR2 is YYEEEE. CDR3 in amino acids: CASSLGLGGFVYEQYF. The CDR3 coding sequence is TGTGCCAGCAGCTTGGGTCTAGGGGGCTTCGTCTACGAGCAGTACTTC.

The J gene is TRBJ2-7, the V gene TRBV5-6; tentatively, D is TRBD1 or TRBD2 (5 bases each). The V end was cut by 3 bases, the J end by 2 bases, with 15 bases between. The germline V gene has CDR1 SGHDT and CDR2 YYEEEE. This CDR3 is 15 amino acids long. CDR3 DNA sequence: TGTGCCAGCAGCTCGGGACGGAGAACACCCTACGAGCAGTACTTC. The encoded protein is CASSSGRRTPYEQYF.

The rearrangement links TRBV7-3 to TRBJ2-3; 8 nucleotides match TRBD1. From germline, CDR1 is SGHTA and CDR2 FQGTGA. V was clipped by 4 bases and J by 1 base; unmatched bases: 4. This CDR3 has 15 residues. The CDR3 region is CASSWTGSGTDTQYF. The CDR3 bases are TGTGCCAGCAGCTGGACAGGGAGTGGCACAGATACGCAGTATTTT.

The chain uses TRBV7-6 and TRBJ2-7; 16 bases are a match to TRBD2. CDR1 is SGHVS, CDR2 FNYEAQ, per germline. With V trimmed by 0 bases and J by 2 bases, 1 base remained unmatched. CDR3 length: 17 amino acids. The CDR3 nucleotides read TGTGCCAGCAGCTTAGCGGGACTAGCGGGAGGGACCTACGAGCAGTACTTC. This encodes CASSLAGLAGGTYEQYF.

The V call is TRBV5-1, the J call TRBJ2-7; D remains unclear. Germline-derived CDR1 and CDR2 are SGHRS and YFSETQ. There are 13 residues in the CDR3. V lost 0 bases to trimming and J lost 3 bases, with 7 bases between them. The CDR3 sequence: CASSLGWDYEQYF. The CDR3 coding sequence is TGCGCCAGCAGCTTGGGTTGGGACTACGAGCAGTACTTC.

V is TRBV19 and J is TRBJ2-7, with a weak D call TRBD1 (5 bases). The CDR3 extends over 14 amino acids. Germline V gene data show CDR1 as LNHDA and CDR2 as SQIVND (reference sequence). V lost 0 bases to trimming and J lost 5 bases, with 11 bases between them. This CDR3 is CASSIDGRANEQYF. DNA for the CDR3: TGTGCCAGTAGTATAGATGGCAGGGCAAACGAGCAGTACTTC.

The J gene is TRBJ2-3, the V gene TRBV18; D is possibly TRBD1 (6 bases). V was pared by 4 bases and J by 1 base, with 9 bases between. Per germline, CDR1 KGHSH and CDR2 LQKENI. The CDR3 totals 14 residues. The CDR3: CASSQRQGTDTQYF. DNA of the CDR3: TGTGCCAGCTCACAACGACAGGGCACAGATACGCAGTATTTT.

This clone was detected a few times. V usage is TRBV7-8 and J usage is TRBJ2-7, with 9 bases matching TRBD2. The germline V gene encodes CDR1 SGHVS and CDR2 FQNEAQ. V was pared by 5 bases and J by 2 bases, with 7 bases of the junction left unmatched. This CDR3 has 15 residues. The CDR3 protein is CASSLRTSATYEQYF. In DNA form, the CDR3 reads TGTGCCAGCAGCCTCCGGACTAGCGCGACCTACGAGCAGTACTTC.

The rearrangement uses TRBV29-1 and TRBJ2-5; a possible D gene is TRBD1 (5 bases). This CDR3 contains 18 residues. Germline CDR1 and CDR2: SQVTM and ANQGSEA. Trimming took off 5 bases at V and 5 bases at J, with 30 bases between the two ends. The CDR3 sequence is CSVPTWGAREGSDETQYF. The CDR3 DNA reads as TGCAGCGTTCCCACCTGGGGCGCCAGGGAAGGATCGGATGAGACCCAGTACTTC.

The V call is TRBV15, the J call TRBJ1-1, with a tentative D call TRBD1 (5 bases). The germline V gene has CDR1 LNHNV and CDR2 YYDKDF (reference sequence). The CDR3 length is 14 residues. Trimming took 5 bases from V and 4 from J, leaving 14 bases between them. Here the CDR3 reads CATSRPGRGTEAFF. The DNA for the CDR3 is TGTGCCACCAGCCGACCGGGTAGGGGCACTGAAGCTTTCTTT.

A few counts support this clone. The chain combines TRBV5-1 with TRBJ1-5, with 7 bases fitting TRBD1. This CDR3 is 13 amino acids long. Germline CDR1 SGHRS, CDR2 YFSETQ. The V segment lost 2 bases and the J segment 5 bases; nucleotides outside the gene matches: 1. DNA of the CDR3: TGCGCCAGCAGCTTAGGGGGCCATCAGCCCCAGCATTTT. The encoded protein is CASSLGGHQPQHF.

The chain has TRBV5-1 and TRBJ1-4; 8 bases match TRBD1. Germline CDR1 SGHRS, CDR2 YFSETQ. CDR3 size: 15 residues. V was clipped by 2 bases and J by 8 bases; unmatched bases: 8. The CDR3 protein is CASSFLTGVGEKLFF. CDR3 coding DNA: TGCGCCAGCAGCTTCTTGACAGGGGTGGGCGAAAAACTGTTTTTT.

The chain has TRBV7-9 and TRBJ2-2; D is undetermined. Trimming took off 11 bases at V and 4 bases at J, with 17 bases between the two ends. This CDR3 region has 14 residues. The germline gives CDR1 SEHNR, CDR2 FQNEAQ (reference sequence). This CDR3 reads CALGSPASTGELFF. The CDR3 DNA reads as TGTGCCCTCGGATCCCCAGCCTCCACCGGGGAGCTGTTTTTT.

The sample holds one count of this clone. The chain joins TRBV4-1 to TRBJ1-5; D is uncertain. There are 16 residues in the CDR3. V gave up 0 bases and J gave up 4 bases, with 13 bases separating them. Germline V lookup: CDR1 MGHRA, CDR2 YSYEKL. The CDR3 nucleotides read TGCGCCAGCAGCCAAGAAGCGGCAGTGAGGAATCAGCCCCAGCATTTT. Its protein is CASSQEAAVRNQPQHF.

This sequence joins TRBV7-2 and TRBJ2-5; 13 nucleotides line up with TRBD2. With V trimmed by 1 base and J by 7 bases, 6 bases remained unmatched. Germline V gene data show CDR1 as SGHTA and CDR2 as FQGNSA. CDR3 length: 16 amino acids. The CDR3 region has the DNA TGTGCCAGCAGCTTAGGGGGGACTAGCGGGATGGGGACCCAGTACTTC. Protein: CASSLGGTSGMGTQYF.

The chain recombines TRBV13 with TRBJ2-6, with D possibly TRBD1 on 6 matching bases. Between the trimmed V and J ends, which lost 5 bases and 2 bases, there was a span of 10 bases. This CDR3 comprises 15 residues. Per the germline V gene, CDR1 is PRHDT and CDR2 is FYEKMQ (reference sequence). CDR3 loop: CASSPRGTGANVLTF. CDR3 sequence (DNA): TGTGCCAGCAGCCCAAGGGGGACTGGGGCCAACGTCCTGACTTTC. Using reference TRBV13 and TRBJ2-6 for the parts outside the CDR3, the full variable domain is AAGVIQSPRHLIKEKRETATLKCYPIPRHDTVYWYQQGPGQDPQFLISFYEKMQSDKGSIPDRFSAQQFSDYHSELNMSSLELGDSALYFCASSPRGTGANVLTFGAGSRLTVL.

This clone was detected only once. The chain has TRBV7-2 and TRBJ1-5; D ambiguous. Germline V lookup: CDR1 SGHTA, CDR2 FQGNSA. The CDR3 covers 15 residues. V lost 3 bases and J 4 bases, leaving 13 bases between the germline ends. CDR3 amino acids: CASSLLAEPNQPQHF. The CDR3 DNA follows: TGTGCCAGCAGCTTGTTGGCAGAGCCGAATCAGCCCCAGCATTTT.